This TCR beta chain was documented in a study of early T cells in non-severe SARS-CoV-2 infection. Overall study context: Sequenced material consisted of bulk RNA (from unsorted whole blood), and chains were unpaired.

Trimming pared 7 bases from V and 0 bases from J, leaving 18 bases between. Germline CDR1 reads MDHEN; CDR2 reads SYDVKM. There are 16 residues in the CDR3. This clonotype occurred a few times. Its antigen is unidentified. Study conclusions and caveats: CD4 and private specificities were missed by VDJdb matching, which favored anti-spike CD8 responses.

In the library, individual cDNA molecules carried attached unique molecular identifiers. One entry per CDR3 protein results from TCRdb running MiXCR on the 5' RACE reads. The sample has around 70,000 distinct CDR3 sequences, more than 8% seen once; the top ten hold 15% to 18%. The chain has TRBV28 and TRBJ1-1; possibly TRBD1 for D (5 bases). The source was whole blood, collected at baseline. The clonotype was recovered from an adult who was a healthcare worker with PCR-confirmed SARS-CoV-2 infection or an uninfected control (not recorded which). DNA of the CDR3: TGTGCCAGCACTTCAACAGGACTGCTAATGAACACTGAAGCTTTCTTT. Translating it yields CASTSTGLLMNTEAFF.